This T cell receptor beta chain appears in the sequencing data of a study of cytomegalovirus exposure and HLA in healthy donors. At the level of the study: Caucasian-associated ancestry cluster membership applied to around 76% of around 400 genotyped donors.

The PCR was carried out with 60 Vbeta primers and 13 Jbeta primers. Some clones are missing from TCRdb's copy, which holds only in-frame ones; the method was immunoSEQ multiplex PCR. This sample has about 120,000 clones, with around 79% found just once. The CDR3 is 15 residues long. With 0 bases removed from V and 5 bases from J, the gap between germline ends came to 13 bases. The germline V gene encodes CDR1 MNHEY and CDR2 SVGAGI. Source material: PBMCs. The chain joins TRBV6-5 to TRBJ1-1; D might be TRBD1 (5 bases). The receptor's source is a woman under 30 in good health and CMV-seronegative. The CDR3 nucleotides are TGTGCCAGCAGTTACTCGGGGCTGGGGCCGACTGAAGCTTTCTTT. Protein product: CASSYSGLGPTEAFF.